This is a list of T cell receptor beta chains from one sample in a study of blood T cell repertoires in COVID-19. The method was immunoSEQ multiplex PCR; TCRdb's version includes in-frame clones alone and lacks a portion of them. The sample has about 410,000 clones; 89% are singletons. The sequenced sample consisted of peripheral blood. These receptors were taken from a woman between 35 and 50 years old with COVID-19, enrolled during active disease. Both conserved end residues are trimmed from each CDR3.

j_call: TRBJ2-1; v_call: TRBV7-9; cdr3_aa: ASNPGLMVNEQF
j_call: TRBJ2-7; v_call: TRBV4-2; cdr3_aa: ASSQDTGTGSYEQY
j_call: TRBJ2-5; v_call: TRBV5-1; cdr3_aa: ASSTGQGVETQY
j_call: TRBJ1-6; v_call: TRBV9; cdr3_aa: ASSSQGGFNSPLH
j_call: TRBJ1-2; v_call: TRBV29-1; cdr3_aa: SGISGQSYGYT
j_call: TRBJ2-7; v_call: TRBV10-3; cdr3_aa: AISEGGSGSRQY
j_call: TRBJ1-2; v_call: TRBV6-2/TRBV6-3; cdr3_aa: ASSYPTGSFGYT
j_call: TRBJ1-4; v_call: TRBV30; cdr3_aa: AWIGTDEKLF
j_call: TRBJ2-1; v_call: TRBV2; cdr3_aa: ASSQMAAGGHNEQF
j_call: TRBJ1-4; v_call: TRBV11-2; cdr3_aa: ASSFNRATNEKLF
j_call: TRBJ2-3; v_call: TRBV9; cdr3_aa: ASSAPGWADTQY
j_call: TRBJ2-3; v_call: TRBV7-2; cdr3_aa: ASSFAGALLTSTDTQY
j_call: TRBJ1-4; v_call: TRBV28; cdr3_aa: ASSPNRGGNEKLF
j_call: TRBJ2-1; v_call: TRBV5-1; cdr3_aa: ASSSIAGKVWNEQF
j_call: TRBJ2-7; v_call: TRBV20-1; cdr3_aa: SASYSGRASYEQY
j_call: TRBJ1-2; v_call: TRBV11-2; cdr3_aa: ASSSTRTAYLANYGYT
j_call: TRBJ1-5; v_call: TRBV27; cdr3_aa: ASSPRSGGPSQPQH
j_call: TRBJ1-1; v_call: TRBV5-1; cdr3_aa: ASSFGGMFGANTEAF
j_call: TRBJ1-2; v_call: TRBV18; cdr3_aa: ASSPVRSNRESYGYT
j_call: TRBJ1-2; v_call: TRBV30; cdr3_aa: ATWDSGYT
j_call: TRBJ2-3; v_call: TRBV4-1; cdr3_aa: ASSQTRQGDRDTQY
j_call: TRBJ1-2; v_call: TRBV5-1; cdr3_aa: ASSFQNTGGGGYT
j_call: TRBJ2-3; v_call: TRBV6-5; cdr3_aa: ASNQGGGRYTQY
j_call: TRBJ2-6; v_call: TRBV19; cdr3_aa: ASSIGLPSGANVLT
j_call: TRBJ1-4; v_call: TRBV19; cdr3_aa: ASSIGGEKVNEKLF
j_call: TRBJ1-2; v_call: TRBV5-4; cdr3_aa: ASSLAGTNYGYT
j_call: TRBJ2-5; v_call: TRBV2; cdr3_aa: ASSGGAGTEETQY
j_call: TRBJ2-3; v_call: TRBV10-3; cdr3_aa: ATSSGASTDTQY
j_call: TRBJ2-7; v_call: TRBV9; cdr3_aa: ASSPRTSGTDEQY
j_call: TRBJ1-3; v_call: TRBV28; cdr3_aa: ASSDGRAQGNTIY
j_call: TRBJ2-2; v_call: TRBV29-1; cdr3_aa: SAQSEEGWNTGELF
j_call: TRBJ2-3; v_call: TRBV7-3; cdr3_aa: ASSLTPGGRDTQY
j_call: TRBJ1-1; v_call: TRBV5-6; cdr3_aa: ASSARRLLNTEAF
j_call: TRBJ1-1; v_call: TRBV9; cdr3_aa: ASLQRGKNTEAF
j_call: TRBJ1-1; v_call: TRBV20-1; cdr3_aa: SALAGYEAF
j_call: TRBJ1-5; v_call: TRBV7-2; cdr3_aa: ASSLKGINQPQH
j_call: TRBJ1-2; v_call: TRBV10-3; cdr3_aa: AISLTGGGYT
j_call: TRBJ1-6; v_call: TRBV4-1; cdr3_aa: ASSQVFSPLH
j_call: TRBJ1-5; v_call: TRBV3-1/TRBV3-2; cdr3_aa: ASSRGWGTANQPQH
j_call: TRBJ2-2; v_call: TRBV28; cdr3_aa: ASSLWDYRVTNTGELF
j_call: TRBJ1-5; v_call: TRBV7-2; cdr3_aa: ASSLVRTAYSNQPQH
j_call: TRBJ1-6; v_call: TRBV7-8; cdr3_aa: ASSYPKGAENSPLH
j_call: TRBJ2-7; v_call: TRBV20-1; cdr3_aa: SASDRVRSYEQY
j_call: TRBJ1-6; v_call: TRBV7-2; cdr3_aa: ASSLGGQSGPLH
j_call: TRBJ2-1; v_call: TRBV19; cdr3_aa: ASSIRGNNEQF
j_call: TRBJ1-4; v_call: TRBV27; cdr3_aa: ASSVSLWGQEKLF
j_call: TRBJ1-2; v_call: TRBV11-2; cdr3_aa: ASSKIVGDYGYT